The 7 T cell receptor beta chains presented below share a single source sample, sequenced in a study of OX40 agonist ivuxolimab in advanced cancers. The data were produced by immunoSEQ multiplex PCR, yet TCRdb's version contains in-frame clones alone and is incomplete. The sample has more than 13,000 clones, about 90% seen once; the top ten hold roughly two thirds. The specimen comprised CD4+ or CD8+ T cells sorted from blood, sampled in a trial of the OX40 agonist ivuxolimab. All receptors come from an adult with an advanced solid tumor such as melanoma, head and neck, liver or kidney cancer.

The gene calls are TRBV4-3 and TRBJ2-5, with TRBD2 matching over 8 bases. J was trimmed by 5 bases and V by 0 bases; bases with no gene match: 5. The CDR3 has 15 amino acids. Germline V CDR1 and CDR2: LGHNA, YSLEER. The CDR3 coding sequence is TGCGCCAGCAGCCAAGATGCGGGGGGCCGCGAGACCCAGTACTTC. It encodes CASSQDAGGRETQYF.

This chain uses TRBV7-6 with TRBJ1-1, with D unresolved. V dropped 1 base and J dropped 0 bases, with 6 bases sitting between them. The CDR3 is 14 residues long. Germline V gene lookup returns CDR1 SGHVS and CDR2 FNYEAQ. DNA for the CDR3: TGTGCCAGCAGCTTAGGCGGTTTGAACACTGAAGCTTTCTTT. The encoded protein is CASSLGGLNTEAFF.

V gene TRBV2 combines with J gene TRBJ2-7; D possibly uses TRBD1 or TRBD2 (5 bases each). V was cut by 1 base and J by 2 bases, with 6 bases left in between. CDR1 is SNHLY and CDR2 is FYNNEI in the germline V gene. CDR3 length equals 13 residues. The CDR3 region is CASSEGGTYEQYF. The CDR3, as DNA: TGTGCCAGCAGTGAAGGGGGGACCTACGAGCAGTACTTC.

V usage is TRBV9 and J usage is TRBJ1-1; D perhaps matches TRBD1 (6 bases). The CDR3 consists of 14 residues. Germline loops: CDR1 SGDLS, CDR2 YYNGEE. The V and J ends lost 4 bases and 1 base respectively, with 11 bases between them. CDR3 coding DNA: TGTGCCAGCAGCACCGAGGGGGGGAACACTGAAGCTTTCTTT. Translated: CASSTEGGNTEAFF.

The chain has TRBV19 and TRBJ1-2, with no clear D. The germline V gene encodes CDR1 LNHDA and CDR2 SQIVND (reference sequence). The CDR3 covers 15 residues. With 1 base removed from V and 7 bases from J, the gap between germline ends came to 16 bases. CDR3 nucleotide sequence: TGTGCCAGTAGTATAGGGGCAGGACCTCGTCCTGGCTACACCTTC. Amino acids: CASSIGAGPRPGYTF.

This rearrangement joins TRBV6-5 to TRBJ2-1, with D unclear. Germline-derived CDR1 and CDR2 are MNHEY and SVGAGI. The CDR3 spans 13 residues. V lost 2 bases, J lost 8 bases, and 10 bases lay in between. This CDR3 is CASSYNAGDEQFF. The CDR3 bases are TGTGCCAGCAGTTACAATGCCGGCGATGAGCAGTTCTTC.

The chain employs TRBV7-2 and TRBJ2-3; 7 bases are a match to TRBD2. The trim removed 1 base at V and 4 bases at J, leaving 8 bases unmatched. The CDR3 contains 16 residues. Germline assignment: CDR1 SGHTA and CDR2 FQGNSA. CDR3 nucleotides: TGTGCCAGCAGCTTAGAACCGGGAGGTGTGCCAGATACGCAGTATTTT. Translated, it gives CASSLEPGGVPDTQYF.